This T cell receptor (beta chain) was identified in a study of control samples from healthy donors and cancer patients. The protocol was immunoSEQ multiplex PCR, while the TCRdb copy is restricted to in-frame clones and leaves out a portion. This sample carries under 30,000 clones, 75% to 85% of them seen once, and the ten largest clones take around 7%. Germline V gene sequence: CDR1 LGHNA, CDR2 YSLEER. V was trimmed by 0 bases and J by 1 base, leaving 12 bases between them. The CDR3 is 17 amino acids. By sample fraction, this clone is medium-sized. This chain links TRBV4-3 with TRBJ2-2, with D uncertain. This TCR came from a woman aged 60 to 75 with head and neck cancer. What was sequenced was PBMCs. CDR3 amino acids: CASSQEGFTLNTGELFF. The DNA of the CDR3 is TGCGCCAGCAGCCAAGAGGGGTTTACCCTGAACACCGGGGAGCTGTTTTTT.